A selection of T cell receptor beta chains follows, all from one sample in a study of cytotoxic CD8 clonotypes in ibrutinib-treated CLL. Profiling relied on immunoSEQ multiplex PCR, and the TCRdb table lists in-frame clones only, not all of them. The sample has hundreds of thousands of clones, roughly two thirds seen once. This specimen consisted of PBMCs, obtained after 36 months of ibrutinib treatment. The receptors shown here come from a human donor with chronic lymphocytic leukemia. Both conserved end residues are part of each CDR3. The order of the fields is V gene, J gene, CDR3 protein.

v_call: TRBV11-3; j_call: TRBJ1-2; cdr3_aa: CASSRGRGAGYTF
v_call: TRBV7-8; j_call: TRBJ1-1; cdr3_aa: CASSLRVGDTEAFF
v_call: TRBV19; j_call: TRBJ2-7; cdr3_aa: CASSKDRVSYEQYF
v_call: TRBV6-1; j_call: TRBJ2-7; cdr3_aa: CASSVAHYEQYF
v_call: TRBV5-1; j_call: TRBJ2-5; cdr3_aa: CASSLGTSWETQYF
v_call: TRBV7-8; j_call: TRBJ1-2; cdr3_aa: CASSHLGTAYGYTF
v_call: TRBV9; j_call: TRBJ1-2; cdr3_aa: CASSVADDRGYGYTF
v_call: TRBV5-1; j_call: TRBJ2-2; cdr3_aa: CASSPGQANTGELFF
v_call: TRBV19; j_call: TRBJ2-1; cdr3_aa: CASSIDSPGWGLYNEQFF
v_call: TRBV11-2; j_call: TRBJ1-4; cdr3_aa: CASSSSSLGIANEKLFF
v_call: TRBV18; j_call: TRBJ1-1; cdr3_aa: CASSPVGQGEAFF
v_call: TRBV12-2; j_call: TRBJ2-3; cdr3_aa: CASRLPERQGARVDTQYF
v_call: TRBV5-1; j_call: TRBJ1-1; cdr3_aa: CASGETGGHTEAFF
v_call: TRBV7-9; j_call: TRBJ2-7; cdr3_aa: CASSSGWEQYF
v_call: TRBV18; j_call: TRBJ2-5; cdr3_aa: CASSPYHRLDREKTQYF
v_call: TRBV15; j_call: TRBJ2-3; cdr3_aa: CATSRDWASGDTQYF
v_call: TRBV9; j_call: TRBJ1-2; cdr3_aa: CASSPTPSGSYGYTF
v_call: TRBV7-2; j_call: TRBJ2-7; cdr3_aa: CASSLVLGGRREQYF
v_call: TRBV7-2; j_call: TRBJ2-2; cdr3_aa: CASSLKLTGELFF
v_call: TRBV11-2; j_call: TRBJ2-5; cdr3_aa: CASSLEYRDQETQYF
v_call: TRBV4-1; j_call: TRBJ2-3; cdr3_aa: CASSLVAGGTDTQYF
v_call: TRBV13; j_call: TRBJ2-3; cdr3_aa: CASSLNRRDTQYF
v_call: TRBV10-2; j_call: TRBJ2-2; cdr3_aa: CASSDRGFLNTGELFF
v_call: TRBV2; j_call: TRBJ2-1; cdr3_aa: CASSKGTSGGYGEQFF
v_call: TRBV7-3; j_call: TRBJ2-5; cdr3_aa: CASSPSSGETQYF
v_call: TRBV18; j_call: TRBJ1-5; cdr3_aa: CASSPARGSQPQHF